This T cell receptor (beta chain) appears in the sequencing data of a study of beta chain features in type 1 diabetes. Study-wide results and limits: Relative to healthy donors, patients appeared to have naive, central memory and Treg TCRB repertoires that were more similar. VDJ junctions in type 1 diabetes patients carried more deletions and fewer insertions.

The CDR3 loop spans 16 amino acids. Germline CDR1 is SGHNT and CDR2 is YYREEE (reference sequence). Sequencing targeted expressed TCRB transcripts, as all isolated RNA had been reverse transcribed. Here immunoSEQ multiplex PCR was the method, and the copy in TCRdb shows in-frame clones only, minus some. The sample has just over 600,000 clones, 15% seen once. Concerning this clone: As yet, its antigen is unknown.

The J gene is TRBJ2-5, the V gene TRBV5-4, with TRBD1 matching over 9 bases. The tail of the sequence fits TRBJ2-7 better, so the J call may be wrong. Specimen: naive CD4+ T cells from blood. The sequence derives from a man between 18 and 29 years old in good health. CDR3 protein: CASSLAGTGIAYEQYF. CDR3 DNA sequence: TGTGCCAGCAGCCTAGCCGGGACAGGGATAGCCTACGAGCAGTACTTC.